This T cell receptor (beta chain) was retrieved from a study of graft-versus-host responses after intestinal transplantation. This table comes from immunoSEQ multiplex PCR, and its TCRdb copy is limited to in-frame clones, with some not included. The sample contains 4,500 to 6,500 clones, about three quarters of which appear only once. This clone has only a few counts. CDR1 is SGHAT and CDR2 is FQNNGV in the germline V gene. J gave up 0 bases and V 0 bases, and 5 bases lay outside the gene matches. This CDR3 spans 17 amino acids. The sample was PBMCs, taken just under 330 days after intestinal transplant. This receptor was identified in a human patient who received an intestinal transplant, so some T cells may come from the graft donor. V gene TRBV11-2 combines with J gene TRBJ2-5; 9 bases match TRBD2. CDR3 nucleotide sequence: TGTGCCAGCAGCTTAGATCGGGCGGGGGGGGACCAAGAGACCCAGTACTTC. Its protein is CASSLDRAGGDQETQYF.